This record concerns one T cell receptor beta chain sequence. TCRdb's table, derived via immunoSEQ multiplex PCR, lists solely in-frame clones and lacks some. The sample has about 140,000 clones; 80% to 90% are singletons. This sample was taken from a study of blood T cell repertoires in COVID-19. With 6 bases removed from V and 3 bases from J, the gap between germline ends came to 12 bases. The CDR3 consists of 13 residues. The sequencing input was peripheral blood. The receptor was isolated from a woman aged 60-75 years with active COVID-19. The rearrangement joins TRBV12-3 or TRBV12-4 to TRBJ2-7; no firm D call. CDR3: CASSLGFNYEQYF. The DNA for the CDR3 is TGTGCCAGCAGCCTTGGCTTCAACTACGAGCAGTACTTC.